One sample yielded the 29 T cell receptor beta chains listed below, sequenced in a study of cytomegalovirus exposure and HLA in healthy donors. TCRdb's table, derived via immunoSEQ multiplex PCR, lists solely in-frame clones and lacks some. The data contain 100,000 to 150,000 clones, around 96% of them singletons. Source material: PBMCs. Receptors were obtained from a man aged 18 to 29 in good health and CMV-seronegative.

For the CDR3, the DNA is TGTGCCAGCAGCAAGGAAGGGACCCTAGCGGGGGCCTACGAGCAGTACTTC. Translated: CASSKEGTLAGAYEQYF. This sequence joins TRBV21-1 and TRBJ2-7; the table calls TRBD2, which could not be checked here. TRBV21-1 is a pseudogene. CDR3 length equals 17 residues.

On this clone: The sample carries other DNA sequences with the same CDR3. The chain is built from TRBV4-3 and TRBJ1-5, with a tentative D call TRBD1 (6 bases). CDR1 LGHNA and CDR2 YSLEER come from the germline V gene. V lost 3 bases and J 2 bases, leaving 8 bases between the germline ends. The CDR3 has 14 residues. The chain's CDR3 is CASSQRQGNQPQHF. The CDR3 coding sequence is TGCGCCAGCAGCCAGAGACAGGGCAATCAGCCCCAGCATTTT.

The chain carries TRBV4-1 and TRBJ1-5; 7 bases fit TRBD1. This CDR3 region has 15 residues. Germline V gives CDR1 MGHRA, CDR2 YSYEKL. V lost 3 bases, J lost 5 bases, and 7 bases stayed unmatched. The CDR3 protein is CASSHRQGGDQPQHF. The CDR3 nucleotides are TGCGCCAGCAGCCATCGACAGGGCGGCGATCAGCCCCAGCATTTT.

The chain couples TRBV30 to TRBJ2-7, with D uncertain. The CDR3 extends over 13 amino acids. Germline V gives CDR1 GTSNPN, CDR2 SVGIG (reference sequence). The ends were cut back, 5 bases at V and 3 bases at J, with 14 bases in the middle. The CDR3 nucleotides read TGTGCCTGGGAAGGAGATCGGGTCTACGAGCAGTACTTC. Encoded protein: CAWEGDRVYEQYF.

This chain joins TRBV18 and TRBJ1-1; TRBD1 agrees at 7 bases. This CDR3 region has 13 residues. The ends lost 8 bases at V and 6 bases at J; junction bases unmatched: 9. From germline, CDR1 is KGHSH and CDR2 LQKENI. This CDR3 is CASRRQGRPEAFF. CDR3 in DNA: TGTGCCAGCCGTCGACAGGGTCGCCCTGAAGCTTTCTTT.

The chain recombines TRBV27 with TRBJ2-7; TRBD1 aligns across 8 bases. The CDR3 has 16 residues. Unmatched junction bases numbered 11, after V lost 5 bases and J lost 2 bases. Looked up from germline, CDR1 is MNHEY and CDR2 is SMNVEV (reference sequence). The chain's CDR3 is CASSRWGGQGPYEQYF. The CDR3, as DNA: TGTGCCAGCAGTCGGTGGGGTGGACAGGGCCCCTACGAGCAGTACTTC.

Details on this clone: Other DNA sequences in this sample translate to the same CDR3. The rearrangement uses TRBV9 and TRBJ1-1; D ambiguous. There are 15 residues in the CDR3. The V end lost 4 bases, the J end lost 1 base, and 14 bases lay between the germline ends. CDR1 is SGDLS, CDR2 YYNGEE, per germline. The CDR3 protein is CASSPRRGGNTEAFF. The CDR3 DNA reads as TGTGCCAGCAGCCCCCGCCGAGGTGGGAACACTGAAGCTTTCTTT. The full variable domain, completed using reference TRBV9 and TRBJ1-1, is DSGVTQTPKHLITATGQRVTLRCSPRSGDLSVYWYQQSLDQGLQFLIQYYNGEERAKGNILERFSAQQFPDLHSELNLSSLELGDSALYFCASSPRRGGNTEAFFGQGTRLTVV.

The rearrangement joins TRBV11-2 to TRBJ1-1; unclear D gene. Germline assignment: CDR1 SGHAT and CDR2 FQNNGV. V lost 7 bases, J lost 5 bases, and 11 bases lay in between. The length of the CDR3 is 12 residues. Here the CDR3 DNA reads TGTGCCAGCACCGCAACGGGGACTGAAGCTTTCTTT. Its translation: CASTATGTEAFF.

This sequence joins TRBV4-3 and TRBJ2-7; 11 bases fit TRBD1. V trimming: 5 bases; J trimming: 3 bases; junction bases outside the gene matches: 6. This CDR3 region has 15 residues. The germline CDR1 and CDR2 sequences are LGHNA and YSLEER. CDR3 amino acids: CASSFAGTGGYEQYF. The CDR3 DNA reads TGCGCCAGCAGCTTCGCCGGGACAGGGGGCTACGAGCAGTACTTC.

This sequence joins TRBV27 and TRBJ2-7, with a weak D call TRBD1 (5 bases). The CDR3 runs 15 residues. The ends were cut back, 3 bases at V and 5 bases at J, with 17 bases in the middle. Per the germline V gene, CDR1 is MNHEY and CDR2 is SMNVEV (reference sequence). The CDR3 region is CASSFGAMAGNEQYF. The DNA for the CDR3 is TGTGCCAGCAGTTTCGGCGCGATGGCAGGGAACGAGCAGTACTTC.

This clone has only one observation. V usage is TRBV10-1 and J usage is TRBJ2-7, with TRBD1 as a possible D gene (6 bases). V was clipped by 3 bases and J by 2 bases, with 20 bases between them. This CDR3 is 17 amino acids long. Germline CDR1 WNHNN, CDR2 SYGVQD (reference sequence). The CDR3, as DNA: TGCGCCAGCAGTGACGGAAAAGCGGACAGACTTACCTACGAGCAGTACTTC. Encoded protein: CASSDGKADRLTYEQYF.

J is TRBJ1-2 and V is TRBV9, with D unresolved. Trimming shortened V by 7 bases and J by 8 bases, and 21 bases separated the two germline ends. From germline, CDR1 is SGDLS and CDR2 YYNGEE. The CDR3 totals 14 residues. In nucleotides, the CDR3 is TGTGCCAGCTCTACGTTCCAAAACGGAGGGGGCTACACCTTC. It translates to CASSTFQNGGGYTF. Full variable domain (missing parts from reference TRBV9 and TRBJ1-2): DSGVTQTPKHLITATGQRVTLRCSPRSGDLSVYWYQQSLDQGLQFLIQYYNGEERAKGNILERFSAQQFPDLHSELNLSSLELGDSALYFCASSTFQNGGGYTFGSGTRLTVV.

The rearrangement links TRBV7-3 to TRBJ1-1, with D possibly matching TRBD1 (6 bases). V was clipped by 5 bases and J by 4 bases, with 23 bases between them. The CDR3 contains 17 residues. Germline CDR1 is SGHTA and CDR2 is FQGTGA. The CDR3 DNA reads as TGTGCCAGCAGCCCCCACAGGGAACAAGCTCCCAGCACTGAAGCTTTCTTT. The encoded protein is CASSPHREQAPSTEAFF.

This clone was detected only once. V is TRBV11-3 and J is TRBJ2-7; perhaps TRBD2 as D (5 bases). V shed 1 base and J shed 2 bases, with 6 bases lying between them. Germline values: CDR1 SGHNT, CDR2 YENEEA. CDR3 length equals 13 residues. DNA of the CDR3: TGTGCCAGCAGCTTAGCCGGGACCTACGAGCAGTACTTC. Encoded protein: CASSLAGTYEQYF.

V is TRBV12-5 and J is TRBJ2-1; weak D call: TRBD2 (6 bases). V was clipped by 7 bases and J by 2 bases, with 15 bases between them. Germline V gene lookup returns CDR1 LGHNT and CDR2 FRNRAP. The CDR3 has 15 amino acids. This chain's CDR3 is CASAISGYPYNEQFF. The CDR3 bases are TGTGCTAGTGCCATAAGCGGGTATCCCTACAATGAGCAGTTCTTC.

CDR3 protein: CASSTRQVPSGNTIYF. The CDR3 DNA reads TGTGCCAGCTCAACACGACAGGTCCCCTCTGGAAACACCATATATTTT. The gene calls are TRBV18 and TRBJ1-3; weak D call: TRBD1 (6 bases). Germline V gene lookup returns CDR1 KGHSH and CDR2 LQKENI. The length of the CDR3 is 16 residues. V was clipped by 5 bases and J by 0 bases, with 14 bases between them.

This clone appeared once. The chain combines TRBV28 with TRBJ2-1; 10 nucleotides line up with TRBD2. Germline values: CDR1 MDHEN, CDR2 SYDVKM. J was trimmed by 0 bases and V by 4 bases; bases with no gene match: 12. This CDR3 has 19 residues. CDR3 residues: CASSWIASGSLRSYNEQFF. As DNA, the CDR3 is TGTGCCAGCAGTTGGATAGCTAGCGGGAGCTTACGCTCCTACAATGAGCAGTTCTTC.

This clone was counted a single time. The rearrangement uses TRBV6-5 and TRBJ1-2, with a possible D match to TRBD1 (5 bases). This CDR3 is built from 13 residues. Germline V gives CDR1 MNHEY, CDR2 SVGAGI. V gave up 6 bases and J gave up 4 bases, with 12 bases separating them. The CDR3: CASSPEGVYGYTF. The DNA of the CDR3 is TGTGCCAGCAGCCCCGAAGGGGTCTATGGCTACACCTTC.

The rearrangement joins TRBV11-3 to TRBJ2-1; no clear D gene. CDR1 and CDR2 from the germline V gene are SGHNT and YENEEA. CDR3 length: 12 residues. V was shortened by 1 base and J by 14 bases, with 12 bases between the two germline ends. The CDR3 here is CASSLAGQVEFF. For the CDR3, the DNA is TGTGCCAGCAGCTTAGCTGGGCAGGTTGAGTTCTTC. Together with reference TRBV11-3 and TRBJ2-1, the CDR3 gives the full variable domain: EAGVVQSPRYKIIEKKQPVAFWCNPISGHNTLYWYLQNLGQGPELLIRYENEEAVDDSQLPKDRFSAERLKGVDSTLKIQPAELGDSAVYLCASSLAGQVEFFGPGTRLTVL.

The chain is built from TRBV9 and TRBJ2-1; D gene uncertain. V lost 1 base and J lost 6, with 5 bases in between. From germline, CDR1 is SGDLS and CDR2 YYNGEE. The CDR3 is 12 residues long. This CDR3 is CASSVLANEQFF. The CDR3 coding sequence is TGTGCCAGCAGCGTACTGGCCAATGAGCAGTTCTTC.

This rearrangement joins TRBV4-2 to TRBJ2-6, with 10 bases aligning to TRBD2. Germline V gene data show CDR1 as LGHNA and CDR2 as YNFKEQ. The CDR3 has 23 amino acids. The V segment lost 4 bases and the J segment 0 bases; nucleotides outside the gene matches: 21. CDR3 in amino acids: CASSPILGGTGLADYSGANVLTF. Written as DNA, the CDR3 is TGTGCCAGCAGCCCTATTCTAGGGGGGACCGGACTAGCGGACTACTCTGGGGCCAACGTCCTGACTTTC.

The chain is built from TRBV27 and TRBJ1-1, with TRBD1 matching over 9 bases. The CDR3 contains 15 residues. Losses at the gene ends were 6 bases for V and 4 bases for J; bases not matched to a gene: 9. Germline loops: CDR1 MNHEY, CDR2 SMNVEV (reference sequence). CDR3 DNA: TGTGCCAGCAGGCGACCACAGGGGGCGCGCACTGAAGCTTTCTTT. Its translation is CASRRPQGARTEAFF.

The chain is built from TRBV6-1 and TRBJ1-2, with a tentative D call TRBD1 (5 bases). In germline, CDR1 is MNHNS, CDR2 SASEGT. This CDR3 comprises 15 residues. V lost 8 bases and J 0 bases, leaving 16 bases between the germline ends. The CDR3 nucleotides read TGTGCCAGCCGGGTAGACAGCCCAGCTAACTATGGCTACACCTTC. It is translated as CASRVDSPANYGYTF.

The V call is TRBV11-3, the J call TRBJ2-3; unclear D gene. CDR3 size: 15 residues. Per germline, CDR1 SGHNT and CDR2 YENEEA. V was cut by 5 bases and J by 0 bases, with 12 bases left in between. The CDR3 nucleotides read TGTGCCAGCAGCCGACTGCCAACTAGCACAGATACGCAGTATTTT. Its translation is CASSRLPTSTDTQYF.

The chain combines TRBV13 with TRBJ2-7; D remains unclear. V dropped 0 bases and J dropped 0 bases, with 9 bases sitting between them. The CDR3 length is 15 residues. Germline CDR1 PRHDT, CDR2 FYEKMQ (reference sequence). In DNA form, the CDR3 reads TGTGCCAGCAGCTTAGGGGCAATAAGCTCCTACGAGCAGTACTTC. Translated, it gives CASSLGAISSYEQYF.

This clone has more than one count but fewer than ten. The chain joins TRBV9 to TRBJ1-5; D is ambiguous. V shed 4 bases and J shed 5 bases, with 10 bases lying between them. The CDR3 runs to 13 residues. The germline V gene has CDR1 SGDLS and CDR2 YYNGEE. The CDR3 reads CASSPYPYQPQHF. The CDR3 region has the DNA TGTGCCAGCAGCCCCTACCCTTATCAGCCCCAGCATTTT.

This chain links TRBV7-2 with TRBJ2-2; 16 positions agree with TRBD2. This CDR3 is built from 19 residues. Germline loops: CDR1 SGHTA, CDR2 FQGNSA. Trimming cost V 4 bases and J 5 bases; bases outside gene matches: 10. DNA of the CDR3: TGTGCCAGCAGCTGGTCGGGACTAGCGGGAGGGCCTTGGACCGGGGAGCTGTTTTTT. Translation gives CASSWSGLAGGPWTGELFF. The full variable domain, with the rest looked up from reference TRBV7-2 and TRBJ2-2, is GAGVSQSPSNKVTEKGKDVELRCDPISGHTALYWYRQSLGQGLEFLIYFQGNSAPDKSGLPSDRFSAERTGGSVSTLTIQRTQQEDSAVYLCASSWSGLAGGPWTGELFFGEGSRLTVL.

The chain carries TRBV4-3 and TRBJ2-6; D gene ambiguous. This CDR3 region has 17 residues. Germline V gene sequence: CDR1 LGHNA, CDR2 YSLEER. The ends were cut back, 0 bases at V and 0 bases at J, with 9 bases in the middle. The CDR3 reads CASSQDLGVSGANVLTF. The CDR3 bases are TGCGCCAGCAGCCAAGATCTGGGCGTCTCTGGGGCCAACGTCCTGACTTTC.

The chain joins TRBV6-1 to TRBJ2-7; TRBD2 aligns across 8 bases. V lost 0 bases and J lost 6; bases outside the gene matches: 7. The germline V gene has CDR1 MNHNS and CDR2 SASEGT. This CDR3 has 15 residues. CDR3 DNA sequence: TGTGCCAGCAGTGAAGCCGCGGGAGGATATTCCGAGCAGTACTTC. This encodes CASSEAAGGYSEQYF.